This T cell receptor beta chain is drawn from a study of regulatory T cells in long-lasting Graves disease. The time point was: newly diagnosed GD, antithyroid drugs for less than 3 months. Extracted PBMC RNA gave rise to the TCR library. Building of the TCR beta libraries involved iRepertoire HTBI primers and Arm-PCR of CDR3 regions. TCRdb re-analysed the multiplex PCR reads in MiXCR, keeping a single row per CDR3 protein. The table shows around 230,000 distinct CDR3 sequences, with around 20% occurring only once. J lost 7 bases, V lost 6 bases, and 11 bases had no gene match. The CDR3 has 14 residues. Germline V CDR1 and CDR2: SEHNR, FQNEAQ (reference sequence).

The source material was peripheral blood mononuclear cells (PBMCs), sampled at new diagnosis, from a patient treated with antithyroid drugs. The genes are TRBV7-9 and TRBJ1-2; TRBD1 agrees at 7 bases. This clonotype was sampled from a female donor with Graves disease. DNA of the CDR3: TGTGCCAGCAGTTCAGCGGGGGGGACAGCTGGCTACACCTTC. Translated: CASSSAGGTAGYTF.